This T cell receptor (beta chain) was recovered during a study of T cell repertoires in cytomegalovirus infection. General study findings and limits: Dominating the ex vivo response were TCR beta clonotypes that were CMV-specific and HLA-C-restricted.

Germline V lookup: CDR1 MDHEN, CDR2 SYDVKM. There are 16 residues in the CDR3. With V trimmed by 3 bases and J by 8 bases, 7 bases remained unmatched. MiXCR, applied by TCRdb to the reads, yields one record per CDR3 protein. The sample yields roughly 120,000 distinct CDR3 sequences, over 9% seen once. Of note for this clonotype: Its antigen is still unknown.

The receptor was isolated from a human donor in good health (CMV status not recorded). Some clones in this sample may be carry-over from other donors' samples. Sequences were obtained from PBMCs, sequenced either directly or after in vitro stimulation (not recorded which). The V call is TRBV28, the J call TRBJ1-6; 10 bases align to TRBD1. For the CDR3, the DNA is TGTGCCAGCAGTTTTAGGACAGGGGGAAATGATTCACCCCTCCACTTT. Protein product: CASSFRTGGNDSPLHF.